What follows are 18 T cell receptor beta chains derived from one specimen sequenced in a study of sequential checkpoint blockade in melanoma. TCRdb's table, derived via immunoSEQ multiplex PCR, lists solely in-frame clones and lacks some. The data show 40,000 or so clones, with 80% to 90% seen just once and less than 6% held by the top ten. Documented treatment: randomized to nivolumab then ipilimumab (arm A) or the reverse (arm B). The sequenced sample was CD8+ T cells sorted from blood (inferred from file names), obtained from a patient given nivolumab and ipilimumab in sequence. Receptors were obtained from a human donor with melanoma.

This clone was observed a few times. The chain links TRBV6-1 to TRBJ1-5; no reliable D call. V gave up 0 bases and J gave up 2 bases, with 11 bases separating them. The CDR3 loop spans 16 amino acids. Germline CDR1 is MNHNS and CDR2 is SASEGT. The CDR3 DNA reads TGTGCCAGCAGTGAAGCGCGCGGATTTGGCAATCAGCCCCAGCATTTT. Amino acids: CASSEARGFGNQPQHF.

The chain links TRBV7-9 to TRBJ2-7; weak D call: TRBD2 (5 bases). This CDR3 has 13 amino acids. The V and J ends lost 2 bases and 4 bases respectively, with 9 bases between them. CDR1 and CDR2 from the germline V gene are SEHNR and FQNEAQ (reference sequence). CDR3 coding DNA: TGTGCCAGCAGCTTACCAGCGGCATACGAGCAGTACTTC. Translating it yields CASSLPAAYEQYF.

This clone turned up a few times. A junction boundary mismatches the germline segment, possibly from a read error. The gene calls are TRBV29-1 and TRBJ2-5, with D possibly matching TRBD2 (5 bases). The CDR3 loop spans 13 amino acids. Germline assignment: CDR1 SQVTM and CDR2 ANQGSEA. The CDR3 sequence is CSVFSGSQGTQYF. The CDR3 nucleotides read TGCAGCGTATTCTCGGGGAGTCAAGGGACCCAGTACTTC.

CDR3 coding DNA: TGCAGCGTTGAAGAACCAGGGGGATCCTACGAGCAGTACTTC. Its protein product is CSVEEPGGSYEQYF. The genes are TRBV29-1 and TRBJ2-7, with 7 bases lining up with TRBD1. Germline CDR1 reads SQVTM; CDR2 reads ANQGSEA. This CDR3 has 14 residues. J gave up 1 base and V 0 bases, and 3 bases lay outside the gene matches.

The J gene is TRBJ1-2, the V gene TRBV27, with 8 nucleotides matching TRBD1. The CDR3 consists of 15 residues. Unmatched junction bases numbered 11, after V lost 5 bases and J lost 6 bases. Germline lookup yields CDR1 MNHEY and CDR2 SMNVEV (reference sequence). CDR3 sequence (DNA): TGTGCCAGCAGTCCGCGACGACAGGGGATCCATGGCTACACCTTC. This translates into CASSPRRQGIHGYTF.

J is TRBJ1-2 and V is TRBV5-1; 7 nucleotides agree with TRBD1. The V gene's germline CDR1 is SGHRS and CDR2 YFSETQ. The CDR3 totals 14 residues. Trimming cost V 0 bases and J 7 bases; bases outside gene matches: 6. The CDR3 spells CASSLGQGEPGYTF. The CDR3 DNA follows: TGCGCCAGCAGCTTGGGACAGGGTGAACCTGGCTACACCTTC.

The sample holds one count of this clone. This specimen includes other DNA sequences encoding the same CDR3. The CDR3 bases are TGTGCCAGCAGCGTTACAGGCACTGGCTACACCTTC. This codes for CASSVTGTGYTF. The chain is built from TRBV9 and TRBJ1-2; a possible D gene is TRBD1 (5 bases). Germline values: CDR1 SGDLS, CDR2 YYNGEE. V shed 2 bases and J shed 7 bases, with 9 bases lying between them. This CDR3 contains 12 residues.

V is TRBV4-1 and J is TRBJ1-4; tentatively, D is TRBD1 (6 bases). V was trimmed by 3 bases and J by 7 bases, leaving 15 bases between them. Germline values: CDR1 MGHRA, CDR2 YSYEKL. This CDR3 comprises 15 residues. The CDR3 loop is CASSHPRDIFEKLFF. The CDR3 nucleotides read TGCGCCAGCAGCCATCCCCGGGACATTTTTGAAAAACTGTTTTTT.

The V and J genes are TRBV7-8 and TRBJ2-7; D is unclear. V was clipped by 5 bases and J by 3 bases, with 11 bases between them. Germline V lookup: CDR1 SGHVS, CDR2 FQNEAQ. The CDR3 is made up of 13 amino acids. CDR3 sequence reads: CASSLQVSYEQYF. Here the CDR3 DNA reads TGTGCCAGCAGCCTTCAAGTCAGCTACGAGCAGTACTTC.

This clone was detected once. CDR3 sequence (DNA): TGTGCCATCAGTGACCTTTCAGGGGGAGTTTACGAGCAGTACTTC. It encodes CAISDLSGGVYEQYF. This rearrangement joins TRBV10-3 to TRBJ2-7; 7 nucleotides match TRBD1. V trimming: 3 bases; J trimming: 4 bases; junction bases outside the gene matches: 9. The length of the CDR3 is 15 residues. Germline values: CDR1 ENHRY, CDR2 SYGVKD.

V and J are TRBV4-1 and TRBJ2-7; 12 bases agree with TRBD2. Germline values: CDR1 MGHRA, CDR2 YSYEKL. The CDR3 loop spans 15 amino acids. V was pared by 1 base and J by 2 bases, with 0 bases of the junction left unmatched. CDR3 in DNA: TGCGCCAGCAGCCAAGGGACTAGCGGGGCCTACGAGCAGTACTTC. Its translation is CASSQGTSGAYEQYF.

The rearrangement links TRBV5-6 to TRBJ2-7, with D maybe TRBD1 (5 bases). The germline V and J ends were trimmed by 1 base and 2 bases, with 16 bases remaining between them. This CDR3 has 16 residues. The germline V gene has CDR1 SGHDT and CDR2 YYEEEE. In DNA, the CDR3 is TGTGCCAGCAGCTTGTCCGACAGCTACACGGCCTACGAGCAGTACTTC. It encodes CASSLSDSYTAYEQYF.

There are a few counts of this clone. The chain uses TRBV19 and TRBJ1-5, with D possibly matching TRBD1 (5 bases). Trimming removed 3 bases from V and 4 bases from J, with 10 bases in between. This CDR3 contains 14 residues. The V gene's germline CDR1 is LNHDA and CDR2 SQIVND (reference sequence). The CDR3 reads CASSIGPGNQPQHF. Here the CDR3 DNA reads TGTGCCAGTAGTATTGGGCCAGGGAATCAGCCCCAGCATTTT.

In DNA, the CDR3 is TGTGCCAGCAGTTTAGGCAGTAGCACAGATACGCAGTATTTT. This translates into CASSLGSSTDTQYF. This sequence joins TRBV28 and TRBJ2-3; no firm D call. The CDR3 has 14 residues. CDR1 is MDHEN and CDR2 is SYDVKM in the germline V gene. V lost 2 bases and J 0 bases, leaving 6 bases between the germline ends.

The rearrangement joins TRBV4-1 to TRBJ1-1; D not resolved. This CDR3 contains 16 residues. Trimming removed 1 base at V and 3 bases at J, with 15 bases between. The germline V gene has CDR1 MGHRA and CDR2 YSYEKL. Written as DNA, the CDR3 is TGCGCCAGCAGCCAAGCCGGGTCTGGGTGGGACACTGAAGCTTTCTTT. Amino acid sequence: CASSQAGSGWDTEAFF.

The J gene is TRBJ2-7, the V gene TRBV19, with 9 bases identical to TRBD2. Germline CDR1 LNHDA, CDR2 SQIVND (reference sequence). V lost 5 bases to trimming and J lost 5 bases; unmatched junction nucleotides: 10. The CDR3 loop spans 15 amino acids. CDR3 in DNA: TGTGCCAGTAGTGCCCTGGCGGGAGGGCACGACGAGCAGTACTTC. As protein: CASSALAGGHDEQYF.

The chain has TRBV27 and TRBJ2-7; 10 bases fit TRBD1. This CDR3 is built from 14 residues. Per germline, CDR1 MNHEY and CDR2 SMNVEV (reference sequence). V lost 5 bases to trimming and J lost 3 bases; unmatched junction nucleotides: 4. The CDR3 protein is CASSPDRGGYEQYF. The CDR3 bases are TGTGCCAGCAGTCCGGACAGGGGGGGCTACGAGCAGTACTTC.

The chain links TRBV5-6 to TRBJ2-5, with 7 bases aligning to TRBD1. Germline V CDR1 and CDR2: SGHDT, YYEEEE. There are 15 residues in the CDR3. V lost 2 bases, J lost 4 bases, and 8 bases stayed unmatched. The CDR3 coding sequence is TGTGCCAGCAGCTTTGGATACTACAGGGGAGAGACCCAGTACTTC. Protein product: CASSFGYYRGETQYF.